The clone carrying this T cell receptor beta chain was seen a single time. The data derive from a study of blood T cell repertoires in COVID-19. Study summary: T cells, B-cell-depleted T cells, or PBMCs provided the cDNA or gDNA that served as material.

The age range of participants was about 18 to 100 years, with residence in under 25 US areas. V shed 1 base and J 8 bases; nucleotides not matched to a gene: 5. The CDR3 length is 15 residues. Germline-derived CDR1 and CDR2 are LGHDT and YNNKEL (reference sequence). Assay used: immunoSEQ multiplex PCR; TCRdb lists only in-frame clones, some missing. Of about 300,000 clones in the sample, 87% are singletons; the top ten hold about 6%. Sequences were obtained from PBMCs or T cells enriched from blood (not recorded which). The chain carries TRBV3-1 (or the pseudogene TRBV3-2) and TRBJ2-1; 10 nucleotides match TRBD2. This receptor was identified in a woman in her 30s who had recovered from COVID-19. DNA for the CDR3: TGTGCCAGCAGCCAAGCTAGCGGGGGTACCCATGAGCAGTTCTTC. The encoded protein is CASSQASGGTHEQFF.